Below are 9 T cell receptor beta chains sequenced from a single sample in a study of T-cell memory formation after mild COVID-19 (dated by TCRdb to the early 2020s). Library preparation was by 5' RACE. Instrument used: Illumina NovaSeq 6000. In-frame beta chains were kept once TCRdb had trimmed the public reads at Q25 with fastp and called clones with MiXCR. Merged by CDR3 protein, the rows form single entries marked with the most common genes and DNA. Counted in this sample were about 250,000 distinct CDR3 sequences; 15% of them appeared once. Jointly, the top ten make up under 2.5% of the sample. Sequencing was done on a sample of PBMCs or a T cell subset sorted from them (not recorded which). Every receptor here comes from an adult woman who had mild COVID-19 (a few samples of this study predate the infection). The sample titles of this study are shuffled in the database, so cell type and time point are left out; the donor was told from shared clones.

The J gene is TRBJ2-7, the V gene TRBV12-3 or TRBV12-4, with D possibly matching TRBD1 (6 bases). The CDR3 is made up of 14 amino acids. The V and J ends lost 6 bases and 5 bases respectively, with 17 bases between them. CDR3 nucleotides: TGTGCCAGCAGCCCAACCCGACAGGTCCACGAGCAGTACTTC. It yields the protein CASSPTRQVHEQYF.

The V call is TRBV7-2, the J call TRBJ2-5; weak D call: TRBD1 (6 bases). The CDR3 runs 14 residues. Germline-derived CDR1 and CDR2 are SGHTA and FQGNSA. Deletions cut 5 bases from V and 4 bases from J, with 14 bases between. The CDR3 is CASSRIQGAETQYF. CDR3 in DNA: TGTGCCAGCAGCCGTATACAGGGAGCAGAGACCCAGTACTTC. Together with reference TRBV7-2 and TRBJ2-5, the CDR3 gives the full variable domain: GAGVSQSPSNKVTEKGKDVELRCDPISGHTALYWYRQSLGQGLEFLIYFQGNSAPDKSGLPSDRFSAERTGGSVSTLTIQRTQQEDSAVYLCASSRIQGAETQYFGPGTRLLVL.

This chain links TRBV12-3 or TRBV12-4 with TRBJ1-2; no clear D. Trimming stripped 3 bases from V and 13 bases from J, with 9 bases between. CDR3 size: 10 residues. The CDR3 reads CASSFNQATF. CDR3 nucleotide sequence: TGTGCCAGCAGTTTTAACCAAGCCACCTTC.

The chain employs TRBV7-9 and TRBJ1-5, with D uncertain. Germline V gives CDR1 SEHNR, CDR2 FQNEAQ (reference sequence). This CDR3 spans 12 amino acids. V gave up 2 bases and J gave up 9 bases, with 8 bases separating them. The CDR3 region is CASSLFGLPQHF. The CDR3 region has the DNA TGTGCCAGCAGCTTATTCGGTTTGCCCCAGCATTTT.

This clonotype was detected only a few times. The chain recombines TRBV12-3 or TRBV12-4 with TRBJ2-5; D is possibly TRBD1 (5 bases). V lost 7 bases to trimming and J lost 2 bases, with 11 bases between them. The CDR3 contains 13 residues. The CDR3: CASKLQGQETQYF. The CDR3 DNA sequence: TGTGCCAGCAAACTGCAGGGACAAGAGACCCAGTACTTC.

The chain combines TRBV7-6 with TRBJ2-2; 10 bases line up with TRBD1. The CDR3 length is 17 residues. The junction had 6 bases not matched to a gene; V was cut back by 2 bases and J by 3 bases. CDR1 and CDR2 (germline): SGHVS, FNYEAQ. This chain's CDR3 is CASSLSSGTGDTGELFF. The CDR3 nucleotides read TGTGCCAGCAGCTTATCGTCCGGGACAGGGGACACCGGGGAGCTGTTTTTT.

CDR3 DNA sequence: TGTGCCAGCAGTTTTCGGGGGGGACTCACAGATACGCAGTATTTT. Protein: CASSFRGGLTDTQYF. The chain joins TRBV12-3 or TRBV12-4 to TRBJ2-3; 8 nucleotides match TRBD2. The junction had 4 bases not matched to a gene; V was cut back by 3 bases and J by 2 bases. The CDR3 loop spans 15 amino acids.

This sequence joins TRBV7-8 and TRBJ1-4; D remains ambiguous. Per the germline V gene, CDR1 is SGHVS and CDR2 is FQNEAQ. CDR3 size: 15 residues. Trimming took 3 bases from V and 8 from J, leaving 16 bases between them. The CDR3 is CASSFSHRSPEKLFF. CDR3 bases: TGTGCCAGCAGCTTTAGTCACAGATCACCCGAAAAACTGTTTTTT.

The rearrangement links TRBV7-2 to TRBJ2-7; D unclear. V was pared by 5 bases and J by 5 bases, with 13 bases between. CDR1 and CDR2 (germline): SGHTA, FQGNSA. The CDR3 extends over 13 amino acids. The DNA of the CDR3 is TGTGCCAGCAGCCTACCGAGCTTCGACGAGCAGTACTTC. Translating it yields CASSLPSFDEQYF.